This paragraph covers one T cell receptor beta chain sequence. Its matching antigen is unknown. The data were taken from a study of CD8 T cells in Susac syndrome. Study outcomes and limitations: It was in TEMRA cells and active patients that Susac CD8+ clonal expansion peaked.

cDNA came from around 0.54 to 1 ug RNA primed by random hexamers. The CDR3 of TCR beta was amplified by immunoSEQ multiplex PCR across 54 Vbeta and 13 Jbeta. TCRdb re-analysed the immunoSEQ multiplex PCR reads in MiXCR, keeping a single row per CDR3 protein. The table includes over 70,000 distinct CDR3 sequences, about 95% detected once. Germline lookup yields CDR1 GTSNPN and CDR2 SVGIG (reference sequence). The CDR3 extends over 15 amino acids. Trimming left V 0 bases short and J 1 base short, with 11 bases between. The sequence came from a human donor with Susac syndrome. V is TRBV30 and J is TRBJ2-3; either TRBD1 or TRBD2 may fit D (5 bases each). The sequenced sample was CD8+ T cells from PBMCs. The chain's CDR3 is CAWSVRMGGTDTQYF. The CDR3, as DNA: TGTGCCTGGAGTGTACGAATGGGGGGCACAGATACGCAGTATTTT.